Following are 2 T cell receptor beta chains from one sample sequenced in a study of T cells after yellow fever vaccination. TCRdb processed the 5' RACE reads anew with MiXCR; each CDR3 protein has one entry. Of 250,000 to 300,000 distinct CDR3 sequences in the sample, 8.5% to 10% are singletons; the top ten hold around 3.3%. Source: CD4+ T cells sorted from PBMCs, taken 5 days after the yellow fever booster vaccination. The source is a man aged 18-30 years who received the YFV17D yellow fever vaccine.

The rearrangement links TRBV20-1 to TRBJ2-5, with D unclear. Germline V gene lookup returns CDR1 DFQATT and CDR2 SNEGSKA (reference sequence). Between the trimmed V and J ends, which lost 8 bases and 5 bases, there was a span of 21 bases. This CDR3 is built from 14 residues. CDR3 DNA sequence: TGCAGTTCACTAATCCCCGGTCAGGTGGAGACCCAGTACTTC. This translates into CSSLIPGQVETQYF.

This clonotype was counted ten times or more. The J gene is TRBJ1-6, the V gene TRBV5-1, with D unresolved. Germline CDR1 and CDR2: SGHRS and YFSETQ. V lost 4 bases to trimming and J lost 10 bases, with 12 bases between them. The length of the CDR3 is 13 residues. In nucleotides, the CDR3 is TGCGCCAGCAGCAACTCCCCGGAGTCACCCCTCCACTTT. This sequence encodes CASSNSPESPLHF.